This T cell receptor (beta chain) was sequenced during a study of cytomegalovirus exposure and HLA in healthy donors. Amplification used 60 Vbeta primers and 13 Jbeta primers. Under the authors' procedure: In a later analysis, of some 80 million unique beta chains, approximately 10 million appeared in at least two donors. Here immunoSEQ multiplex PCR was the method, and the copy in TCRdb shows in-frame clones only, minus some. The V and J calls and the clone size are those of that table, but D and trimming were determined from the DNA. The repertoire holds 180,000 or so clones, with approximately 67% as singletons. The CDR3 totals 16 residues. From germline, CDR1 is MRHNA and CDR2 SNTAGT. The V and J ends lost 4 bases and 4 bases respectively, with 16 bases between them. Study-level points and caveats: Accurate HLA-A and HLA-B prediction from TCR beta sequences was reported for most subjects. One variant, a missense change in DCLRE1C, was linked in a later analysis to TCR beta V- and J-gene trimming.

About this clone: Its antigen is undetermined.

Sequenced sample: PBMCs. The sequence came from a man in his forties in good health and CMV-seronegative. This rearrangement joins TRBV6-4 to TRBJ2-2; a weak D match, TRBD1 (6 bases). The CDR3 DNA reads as TGTGCCAGCAGTGCCCTGGGGGCGGATGCCACCGGGGAGCTGTTTTTT. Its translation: CASSALGADATGELFF.